This entry lists 26 T cell receptor beta chains sequenced from one sample in a study of radiotherapy plus CTLA-4 blockade in lung cancer. Measured with immunoSEQ multiplex PCR; TCRdb has only the in-frame clones, and not every one. The table shows tens of thousands of clones, with around 87% occurring only once. The sequences come from peripheral blood, collected from a patient treated with radiotherapy plus ipilimumab. Receptors originate from a human donor with non-small cell lung cancer that progressed on radiotherapy plus ipilimumab.

This chain uses TRBV7-8 with TRBJ1-1; D remains unclear. The V end was cut by 3 bases, the J end by 4 bases, with 15 bases between. In germline, CDR1 is SGHVS, CDR2 FQNEAQ. The CDR3 length is 15 residues. The CDR3 reads CASSLSPSGTTEAFF. In nucleotides, the CDR3 is TGTGCCAGCAGCTTGAGCCCATCAGGAACCACTGAAGCTTTCTTT. The variable domain in full, completed from reference TRBV7-8 and TRBJ1-1, reads GAGVSQSPRYKVAKRGQDVALRCDPISGHVSLFWYQQALGQGPEFLTYFQNEAQLDKSGLPSDRFFAERPEGSVSTLKIQRTQQEDSAVYLCASSLSPSGTTEAFFGQGTRLTVV.

The chain employs TRBV5-1 and TRBJ2-1; weak D call: TRBD1 (6 bases). Per the germline V gene, CDR1 is SGHRS and CDR2 is YFSETQ. This CDR3 is built from 15 residues. Trimming stripped 0 bases from V and 7 bases from J, with 14 bases between. CDR3 in amino acids: CASSLVGGYQNEQFF. Here the CDR3 DNA reads TGCGCCAGCAGCTTGGTAGGGGGATATCAAAATGAGCAGTTCTTC.

The CDR3 coding sequence is TGTGCCAGCAGCGGGGTCGGACGGATCCGCGGGGCTCTCTATGGCTACACCTTC. Translation: CASSGVGRIRGALYGYTF. The rearrangement joins TRBV25-1 to TRBJ1-2; D might be TRBD1 (5 bases). This CDR3 comprises 18 residues. V was clipped by 6 bases and J by 4 bases, with 27 bases between them. The germline V gene has CDR1 MGHDK and CDR2 SYGVNS.

The chain couples TRBV6-5 to TRBJ1-1, with no clear D. V gave up 7 bases and J gave up 5 bases, with 17 bases separating them. CDR1 is MNHEY, CDR2 SVGAGI, per germline. CDR3 length: 14 amino acids. This CDR3 reads CASTSWGLGTEAFF. Here the CDR3 DNA reads TGTGCCAGCACGAGTTGGGGTCTTGGGACTGAAGCTTTCTTT.

This clone was counted once. An end of the junction does not agree with germline; a read error may underlie this. The chain has TRBV7-2 and TRBJ2-7; D call uncertain. The CDR3 spans 12 residues. Germline-derived CDR1 and CDR2 are SGHTA and FQGNSA. CDR3 in DNA: TGCGCCAGCAGCGACCAGGTTTACGAGCAGTACTTC. Amino acid sequence: CASSDQVYEQYF.

The chain employs TRBV7-2 and TRBJ2-7; 13 bases match TRBD2. V shed 5 bases and J 6 bases; nucleotides not matched to a gene: 10. Germline V CDR1 and CDR2: SGHTA, FQGNSA. The CDR3 has 16 amino acids. The DNA for the CDR3 is TGTGCCAGCAGCCGAAGGACTAGCGGGAGTCTGTTCGAGCAGTACTTC. Encoded protein: CASSRRTSGSLFEQYF.

The rearrangement links TRBV13 to TRBJ1-3, with a possible D match to TRBD1 (6 bases). The ends were cut back, 3 bases at V and 2 bases at J, with 17 bases in the middle. Germline-derived CDR1 and CDR2 are PRHDT and FYEKMQ (reference sequence). CDR3 length equals 17 residues. CDR3 amino acids: CASSFKGGTSAGNTIYF. The CDR3 region has the DNA TGTGCCAGCAGCTTCAAGGGGGGGACTTCGGCTGGAAACACCATATATTTT. Variable domain in full (rest from reference TRBV13 and TRBJ1-3): AAGVIQSPRHLIKEKRETATLKCYPIPRHDTVYWYQQGPGQDPQFLISFYEKMQSDKGSIPDRFSAQQFSDYHSELNMSSLELGDSALYFCASSFKGGTSAGNTIYFGEGSWLTVV.

The V and J genes are TRBV6-5 and TRBJ1-1; D is ambiguous. CDR3 size: 12 residues. V lost 6 bases and J lost 1, with 6 bases in between. Germline loops: CDR1 MNHEY, CDR2 SVGAGI. The CDR3 bases are TGTGCCAGCAGAAAACAGAACACTGAAGCTTTCTTT. Translation: CASRKQNTEAFF.

The count of this clone is one. This chain joins TRBV7-2 and TRBJ1-3; no clear D. Germline CDR1 and CDR2: SGHTA and FQGNSA. There are 16 residues in the CDR3. V was pared by 1 base and J by 0 bases, with 10 bases between. This CDR3 is CASSLEGGHSGNTIYF. The DNA of the CDR3 is TGTGCCAGCAGCTTAGAGGGCGGTCACTCTGGAAACACCATATATTTT.

The V gene is TRBV5-4, the J gene TRBJ2-7; TRBD2 is a possible D gene (5 bases). V lost 2 bases and J lost 2, with 11 bases in between. This CDR3 spans 14 amino acids. Germline V CDR1 and CDR2: SGHNT, YYREEE (reference sequence). CDR3 nucleotides: TGTGCCAGCAGCTTATTCGCGGAGGCCTACGAGCAGTACTTC. It codes for CASSLFAEAYEQYF.

The chain combines TRBV27 with TRBJ2-7; no clear D gene. The V end lost 2 bases, the J end lost 7 bases, and 12 bases lay between the germline ends. The germline gives CDR1 MNHEY, CDR2 SMNVEV (reference sequence). The CDR3 extends over 13 amino acids. The CDR3 protein is CASSLQPWWEQYF. The CDR3 DNA reads as TGTGCCAGCAGTTTACAACCGTGGTGGGAGCAGTACTTC.

This rearrangement joins TRBV5-1 to TRBJ2-2, with D uncertain. Germline V lookup: CDR1 SGHRS, CDR2 YFSETQ. CDR3 length equals 14 residues. Trimming took 5 bases from V and 2 from J, leaving 10 bases between them. CDR3 sequence: CASRSTGNTGELFF. CDR3 coding DNA: TGCGCCAGCAGATCCACTGGAAACACCGGGGAGCTGTTTTTT.

This clone was seen only a few times. This sequence joins TRBV6-6 and TRBJ1-5; perhaps TRBD1 as D (5 bases). Germline V lookup: CDR1 MNHNY, CDR2 SVGAGI (reference sequence). Deletions cut 4 bases from V and 9 bases from J, with 13 bases between. This CDR3 is 13 amino acids long. The CDR3 sequence: CASSSGQRRPQHF. In DNA, the CDR3 is TGTGCCAGCAGTTCAGGACAAAGAAGGCCCCAGCATTTT.

V gene TRBV6-5 combines with J gene TRBJ2-3; 7 nucleotides agree with TRBD2. After removal of 6 bases from V and 6 bases from J, the junction contained 3 bases not matched to a gene. This CDR3 region has 12 residues. Germline lookup yields CDR1 MNHEY and CDR2 SVGAGI. CDR3 sequence (DNA): TGTGCCAGCAGCCAGGGAGGGGATACGCAGTATTTT. It yields the protein CASSQGGDTQYF.

This sequence joins TRBV5-8 and TRBJ2-3, with TRBD2 identical over 9 bases. Germline lookup yields CDR1 SGHTS and CDR2 YDEGEE. The CDR3 length is 14 residues. Trimming removed 8 bases from V and 6 bases from J; junction bases left unmatched: 10. Here the CDR3 DNA reads TGTGCCAGTAGGGCGGGAGGGCCATTCGATACGCAGTATTTT. This sequence encodes CASRAGGPFDTQYF.

V is TRBV6-1 and J is TRBJ2-7; D gene ambiguous. The CDR3 runs to 12 residues. V was shortened by 3 bases and J by 2 bases, with 5 bases between the two germline ends. Germline-derived CDR1 and CDR2 are MNHNS and SASEGT. This CDR3 reads CASSESAYEQYF. CDR3 bases: TGTGCCAGCAGTGAGTCAGCCTACGAGCAGTACTTC.

V is TRBV6-6 and J is TRBJ1-2, with D perhaps matching TRBD1 (5 bases). In germline, CDR1 is MNHNY, CDR2 SVGAGI (reference sequence). The CDR3 has 13 residues. Deletions cut 5 bases from V and 2 bases from J, with 9 bases between. The CDR3 region is CASSPRDNYGYTF. As DNA, the CDR3 is TGTGCCAGCAGTCCCCGGGACAACTATGGCTACACCTTC.

This sequence joins TRBV5-1 and TRBJ1-2, with a weak D call TRBD1 (5 bases). The germline CDR1 and CDR2 sequences are SGHRS and YFSETQ. Trimming left V 0 bases short and J 6 bases short, with 12 bases between. This CDR3 contains 14 residues. The CDR3 region is CASSLDRQTNGYTF. Written as DNA, the CDR3 is TGCGCCAGCAGCTTGGACAGGCAGACGAATGGCTACACCTTC.

This clone was seen a handful of times. This chain uses TRBV19 with TRBJ2-1; D gene unclear. CDR3 size: 12 residues. CDR1 is LNHDA, CDR2 SQIVND, per germline (reference sequence). V lost 5 bases and J 8 bases, leaving 10 bases between the germline ends. In DNA form, the CDR3 reads TGTGCCAGTAGTTCCGATCGGGATGAGCAGTTCTTC. Amino acids: CASSSDRDEQFF.

This chain connects TRBV30 to TRBJ2-1, with a weak D call TRBD2 (6 bases). Germline V gives CDR1 GTSNPN, CDR2 SVGIG (reference sequence). V dropped 1 base and J dropped 4 bases, with 11 bases sitting between them. CDR3 length: 14 residues. The CDR3 coding sequence is TGTGCCTGGAGTGGGATAGCGGTTTACAATGAGCAGTTCTTC. Its protein is CAWSGIAVYNEQFF.

This chain uses TRBV5-1 with TRBJ2-3, with 12 bases that match TRBD1. Germline lookup yields CDR1 SGHRS and CDR2 YFSETQ. The CDR3 is 20 amino acids. The J segment lost 6 bases and the V segment lost 0 bases, leaving 17 bases of the junction unmatched. The CDR3 region has the DNA TGCGCCAGCAGCTTGGTGGGCACCGGGACAGGGGGCATAGTTTCCGATACGCAGTATTTT. Translated, it gives CASSLVGTGTGGIVSDTQYF.

This chain uses TRBV14 with TRBJ2-7; 8 bases fit TRBD2. The junction had 5 bases not matched to a gene; V was cut back by 4 bases and J by 3 bases. CDR3 size: 14 residues. Germline V gives CDR1 SGHDN, CDR2 FVKESK. The CDR3 region is CASSPHGGDYEQYF. CDR3 bases: TGTGCCAGCAGCCCACACGGGGGGGACTACGAGCAGTACTTC.

This chain uses TRBV29-1 with TRBJ1-3; D ambiguous. Trimming removed 4 bases at V and 0 bases at J, with 7 bases between. This CDR3 is built from 13 residues. CDR1 and CDR2 (germline): SQVTM, ANQGSEA. Here the CDR3 reads CSVGEFSGNTIYF. In DNA form, the CDR3 reads TGCAGCGTTGGGGAGTTCTCTGGAAACACCATATATTTT.

The chain joins TRBV29-1 to TRBJ2-2, with 7 bases that match TRBD2. Germline CDR1 reads SQVTM; CDR2 reads ANQGSEA. This CDR3 is 14 amino acids long. V shed 6 bases, J shed 4 bases, and the junction held 8 bases outside the gene matches. The CDR3 bases are TGCAGCGTCTCCAACGGGGGGACCACCGGGGAGCTGTTTTTT. Its translation is CSVSNGGTTGELFF.

This clone was picked up a small number of times. V is TRBV7-9 and J is TRBJ2-2; D is uncertain. The germline V gene has CDR1 SEHNR and CDR2 FQNEAQ (reference sequence). The CDR3 covers 10 residues. V lost 1 base and J 9 bases, leaving 0 bases between the germline ends. The CDR3 nucleotides are TGTGCCAGCAGCTTAGGGGAGCTGTTTTTT. Translated, it gives CASSLGELFF.

The rearrangement uses TRBV7-8 and TRBJ2-3; possibly TRBD1 for D (6 bases). The CDR3 runs to 15 residues. The V end lost 1 base, the J end lost 1 base, and 9 bases lay between the germline ends. CDR1 is SGHVS, CDR2 FQNEAQ, per germline. The CDR3: CASSLVSGGTDTQYF. The CDR3 DNA sequence: TGTGCCAGCAGCTTAGTGTCAGGGGGCACAGATACGCAGTATTTT.